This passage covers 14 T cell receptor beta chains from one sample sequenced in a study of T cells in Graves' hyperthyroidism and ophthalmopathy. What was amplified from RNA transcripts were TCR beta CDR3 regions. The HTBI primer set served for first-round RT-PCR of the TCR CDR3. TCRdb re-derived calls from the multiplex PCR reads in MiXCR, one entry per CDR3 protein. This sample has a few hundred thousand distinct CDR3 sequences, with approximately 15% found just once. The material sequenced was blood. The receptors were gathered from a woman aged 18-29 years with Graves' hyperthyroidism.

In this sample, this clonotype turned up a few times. This CDR3 reads CASSLTVGPQHF. In nucleotides, the CDR3 is TGTGCCAGCAGCCTGACAGTGGGGCCCCAGCATTTT. The chain combines TRBV14 with TRBJ1-5; D is perhaps TRBD1 (5 bases). Germline CDR1 and CDR2: SGHDN and FVKESK. V lost 4 bases and J lost 9, with 10 bases in between. The CDR3 consists of 12 residues.

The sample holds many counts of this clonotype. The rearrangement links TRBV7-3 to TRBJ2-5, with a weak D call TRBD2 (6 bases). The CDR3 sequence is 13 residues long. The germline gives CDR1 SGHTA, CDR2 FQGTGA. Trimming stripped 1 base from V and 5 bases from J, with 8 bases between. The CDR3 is CASSLRRDETQYF. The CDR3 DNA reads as TGTGCCAGCAGCTTAAGGCGGGACGAGACCCAGTACTTC.

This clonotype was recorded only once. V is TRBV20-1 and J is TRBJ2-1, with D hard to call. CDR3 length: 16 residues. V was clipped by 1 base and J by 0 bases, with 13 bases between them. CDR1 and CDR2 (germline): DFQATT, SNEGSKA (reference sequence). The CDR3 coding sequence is TGCAGTGCTAGAGGGCGACGGACGAGCTCCTACAATGAGCAGTTCTTC. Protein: CSARGRRTSSYNEQFF.

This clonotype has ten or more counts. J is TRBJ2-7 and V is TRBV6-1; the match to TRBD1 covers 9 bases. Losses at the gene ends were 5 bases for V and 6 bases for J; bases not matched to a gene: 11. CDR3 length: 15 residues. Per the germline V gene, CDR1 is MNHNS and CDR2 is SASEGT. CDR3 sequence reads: CASSHQGTGKVEQYV. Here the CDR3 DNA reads TGTGCCAGCAGTCACCAAGGGACAGGGAAGGTCGAGCAGTACGTC.

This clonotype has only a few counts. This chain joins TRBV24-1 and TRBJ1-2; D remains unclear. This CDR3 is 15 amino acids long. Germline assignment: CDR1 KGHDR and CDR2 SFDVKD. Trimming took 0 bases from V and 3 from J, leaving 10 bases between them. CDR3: CATSDLDRAYYGYTF. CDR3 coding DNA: TGTGCCACCAGTGATTTGGACCGCGCCTACTATGGCTACACCTTC.

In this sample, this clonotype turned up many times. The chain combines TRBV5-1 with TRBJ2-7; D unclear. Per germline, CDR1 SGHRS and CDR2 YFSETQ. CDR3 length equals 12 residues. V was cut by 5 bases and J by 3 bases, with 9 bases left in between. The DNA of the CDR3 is TGCGCCAGCAGGTCAGAATTCTACGAGCAGTACTTC. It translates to CASRSEFYEQYF.

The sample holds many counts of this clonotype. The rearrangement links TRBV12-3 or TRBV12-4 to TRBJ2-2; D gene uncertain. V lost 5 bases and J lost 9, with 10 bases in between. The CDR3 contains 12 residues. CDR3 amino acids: CASSMTAWELFF. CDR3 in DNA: TGTGCCAGCAGTATGACCGCTTGGGAGCTGTTTTTT.

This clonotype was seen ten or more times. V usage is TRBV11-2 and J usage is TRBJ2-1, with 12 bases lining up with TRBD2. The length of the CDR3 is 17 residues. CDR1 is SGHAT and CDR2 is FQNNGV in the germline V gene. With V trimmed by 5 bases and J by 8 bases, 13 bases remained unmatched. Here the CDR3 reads CASSLTSGSRTTDEQFF. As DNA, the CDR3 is TGTGCCAGCAGCCTGACTAGCGGGAGCAGGACTACAGATGAGCAGTTCTTC.

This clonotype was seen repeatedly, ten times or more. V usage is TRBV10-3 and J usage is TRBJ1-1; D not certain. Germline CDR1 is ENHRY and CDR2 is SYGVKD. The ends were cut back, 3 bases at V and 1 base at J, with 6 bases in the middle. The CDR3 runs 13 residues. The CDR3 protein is CAISDPKNTEAFF. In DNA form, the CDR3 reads TGTGCCATCAGTGATCCGAAGAACACTGAAGCTTTCTTT.

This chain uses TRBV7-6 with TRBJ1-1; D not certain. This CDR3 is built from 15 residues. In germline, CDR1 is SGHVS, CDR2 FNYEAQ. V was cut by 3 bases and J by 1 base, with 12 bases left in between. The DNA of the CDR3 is TGTGCCAGCAGCTTTGGCGGAGCCAGGAACACTGAAGCTTTCTTT. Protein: CASSFGGARNTEAFF.

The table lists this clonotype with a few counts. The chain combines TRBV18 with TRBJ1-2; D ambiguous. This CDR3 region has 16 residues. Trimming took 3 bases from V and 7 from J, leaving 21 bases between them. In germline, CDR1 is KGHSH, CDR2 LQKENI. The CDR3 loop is CASSPPETSPAGGYTF. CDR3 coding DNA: TGTGCCAGCTCACCCCCGGAGACATCTCCGGCGGGTGGCTACACCTTC.

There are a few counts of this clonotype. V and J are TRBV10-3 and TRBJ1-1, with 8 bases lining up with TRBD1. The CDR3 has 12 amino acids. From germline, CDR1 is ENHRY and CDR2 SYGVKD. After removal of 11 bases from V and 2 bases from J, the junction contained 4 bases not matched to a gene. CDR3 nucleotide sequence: TGTGCCGGACAGGGAGCCAACACTGAAGCTTTCTTT. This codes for CAGQGANTEAFF.

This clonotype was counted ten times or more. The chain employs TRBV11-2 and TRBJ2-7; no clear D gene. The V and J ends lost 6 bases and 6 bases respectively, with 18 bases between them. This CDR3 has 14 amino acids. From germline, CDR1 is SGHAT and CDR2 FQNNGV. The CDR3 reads CASRYESESSEQYV. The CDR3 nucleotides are TGTGCCAGCAGATACGAATCAGAGTCGTCCGAGCAGTACGTC.

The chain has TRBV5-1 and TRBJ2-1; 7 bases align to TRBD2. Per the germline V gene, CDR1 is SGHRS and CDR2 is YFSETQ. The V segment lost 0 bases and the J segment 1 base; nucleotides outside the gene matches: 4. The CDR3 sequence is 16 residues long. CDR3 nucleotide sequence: TGCGCCAGCAGCTTGGTGGGGCGGGAGTCCTACAATGAGCAGTTCTTC. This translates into CASSLVGRESYNEQFF.